The source of this T cell receptor (beta chain) is a study of blood T cells in healthy people across ages. Study at large: About one barcoded TCR beta cDNA was captured per two T cells.

Germline V gene sequence: CDR1 LGHDT, CDR2 YNNKEL (reference sequence). This CDR3 comprises 15 residues. Trimming removed 5 bases from V and 4 bases from J, with 15 bases in between. PCR was performed a second time for roughly 6 to 12 cycles using a sample-barcoded 5' primer and a J-beta primer mix. Via MiXCR, TCRdb re-called the 5' RACE reads, giving one row per CDR3 protein. There are 600,000 to 900,000 distinct CDR3 sequences in the sample; roughly 24% occur only once, and around 3% lies in the top ten. Donors gave roughly 10 milliliters of peripheral blood apiece. The data were also submitted as part of a second study, on T cells of mothers and their children.

Material: blood. The TCR sequence derives from a boy between 5 and 17 years old in good health. The chain combines TRBV3-1 with TRBJ1-3; D uncertain. The CDR3 loop is CASSFSVFSGNTIYF. The CDR3 region has the DNA TGTGCCAGCAGCTTTAGTGTTTTCTCCGGAAACACCATATATTTT.